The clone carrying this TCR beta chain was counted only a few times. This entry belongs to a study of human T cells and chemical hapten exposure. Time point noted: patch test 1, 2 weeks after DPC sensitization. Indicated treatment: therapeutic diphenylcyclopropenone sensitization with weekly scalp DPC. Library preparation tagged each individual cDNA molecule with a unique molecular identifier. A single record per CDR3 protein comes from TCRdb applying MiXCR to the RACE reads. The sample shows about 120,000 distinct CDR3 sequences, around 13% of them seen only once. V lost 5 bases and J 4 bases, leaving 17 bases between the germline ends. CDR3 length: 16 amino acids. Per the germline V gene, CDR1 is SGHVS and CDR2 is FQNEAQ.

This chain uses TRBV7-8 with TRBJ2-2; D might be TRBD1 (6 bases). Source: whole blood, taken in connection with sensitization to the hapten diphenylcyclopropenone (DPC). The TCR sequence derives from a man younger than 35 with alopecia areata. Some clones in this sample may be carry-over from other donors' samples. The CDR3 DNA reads TGTGCCAGCAGCACCCAGCTAGGGGGAATCACCGGGGAGCTGTTTTTT. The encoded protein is CASSTQLGGITGELFF.